Sequencing of this T cell receptor beta chain was carried out in a study of cytomegalovirus exposure and HLA in healthy donors. Overall study findings and caveats: Altogether, some 170 TCR beta chains were recorded as cytomegalovirus-associated. CMV serostatus was the only recorded immune exposure for donors.

A multiplex PCR was run with 60 Vbeta primers and 13 Jbeta primers. Method: immunoSEQ multiplex PCR; TCRdb's copy keeps in-frame clones and lacks some. The data show about 190,000 clones, around 77% seen once. This clone was seen a few times. Antigen unknown. Sequences were obtained from PBMCs. This sequence was found in a woman aged 18-30 years in good health and CMV-seronegative.

This chain's CDR3 is CASSVRGSGNTIYF. The CDR3 bases are TGTGCCAGCAGCGTACGGGGAAGCGGAAACACCATATATTTT. V gene TRBV9 combines with J gene TRBJ1-3; D remains ambiguous. The CDR3 covers 14 residues. V dropped 1 base and J dropped 4 bases, with 9 bases sitting between them. Germline CDR1 is SGDLS and CDR2 is YYNGEE. Variable domain in full (rest from reference TRBV9 and TRBJ1-3): DSGVTQTPKHLITATGQRVTLRCSPRSGDLSVYWYQQSLDQGLQFLIQYYNGEERAKGNILERFSAQQFPDLHSELNLSSLELGDSALYFCASSVRGSGNTIYFGEGSWLTVV.